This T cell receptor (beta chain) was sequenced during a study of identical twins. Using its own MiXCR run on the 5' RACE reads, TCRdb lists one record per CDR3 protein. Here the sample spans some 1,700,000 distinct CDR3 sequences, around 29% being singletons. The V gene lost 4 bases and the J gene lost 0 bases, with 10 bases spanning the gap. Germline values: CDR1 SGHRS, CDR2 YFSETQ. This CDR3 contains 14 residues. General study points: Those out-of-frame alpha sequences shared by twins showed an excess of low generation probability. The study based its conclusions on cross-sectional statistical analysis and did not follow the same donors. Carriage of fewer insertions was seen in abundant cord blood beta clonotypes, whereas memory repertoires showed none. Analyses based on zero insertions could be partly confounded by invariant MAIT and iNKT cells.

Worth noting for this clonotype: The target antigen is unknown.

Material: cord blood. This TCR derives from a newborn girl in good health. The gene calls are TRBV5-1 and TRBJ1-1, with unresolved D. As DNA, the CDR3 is TGCGCCAGCAGCCTACTAACCATGAACACTGAAGCTTTCTTT. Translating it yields CASSLLTMNTEAFF. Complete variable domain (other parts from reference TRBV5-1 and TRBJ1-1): KAGVTQTPRYLIKTRGQQVTLSCSPISGHRSVSWYQQTPGQGLQFLFEYFSETQRNKGNFPGRFSGRQFSNSRSEMNVSTLELGDSALYLCASSLLTMNTEAFFGQGTRLTVV.